The rows below give T cell receptor beta chains drawn from one sample of a study of T cells in Graves' hyperthyroidism and ophthalmopathy. From the multiplex PCR reads, TCRdb called clonotypes with MiXCR, one entry per CDR3 protein. The table records some 460,000 distinct CDR3 sequences, about 15% of them present only once. The sequenced material came from blood. These receptors all stem from a woman under 30 with Graves' hyperthyroidism. Each CDR3 is given with its conserved first and last residue. D genes are given only for firm matches. Some rows have no size entry. The others give once, few or many, or a class for an expanded clone.

D,size,V,J,DNA,CDR3
NA,many,TRBV3-1,TRBJ2-3,TGTGCCAGCAGCCAAGAAGGGGGACCGACAGATACGCAGTATTTT,CASSQEGGPTDTQYF
NA,many,TRBV5-1,TRBJ1-4,TGCGCCAGCAGCTTGCAGGCCCGCTCAACTAATGAAAAACTGTTTTTT,CASSLQARSTNEKLFF
NA,few,TRBV2,TRBJ1-5,TGTGCCAGCAGGGACAGTGATAATCAGCCCCAGCATTTT,CASRDSDNQPQHF
NA,NA,TRBV6-2/TRBV6-3,TRBJ2-7,TGTGCCAGCAGAGAGCAGGCCGCCTACGGGCAGTACTTC,CASREQAAYGQYF
TRBD1,few,TRBV13,TRBJ2-1,TGTGCCAGCAGCCCCCGAGACAGGGGCGTCCACAATGAGCAGTTCTTC,CASSPRDRGVHNEQFF
TRBD2,NA,TRBV20-1,TRBJ2-7,TGCAGTGCTCGTTCAATGGGACTAGCGGGAGCGGGCTCCTACGAGCAGTACTTC,CSARSMGLAGAGSYEQYF
TRBD2,NA,TRBV10-3,TRBJ2-7,TGTGCCATCAGCCTAAGATTAAGGACTAGCGGTCTCTCCTACGAGCAGTACTTC,CAISLRLRTSGLSYEQYF
NA,NA,TRBV12-3/TRBV12-4,TRBJ2-4,TGTGCCAGCAGTTTACCTGGGAATCGTGAGTACTTC,CASSLPGNREYF
NA,NA,TRBV4-1,TRBJ2-5,TGCGCCAGCAGCCAAGATCGACAGCCAAAAGAGACCCAGTACTTC,CASSQDRQPKETQYF
NA,many,TRBV6-2/TRBV6-3,TRBJ2-1,TGTGCCAGCCTGAATCCCGGGGGACGGTCCCTCACTGAGCAGTTCTTC,CASLNPGGRSLTEQFF
TRBD2,NA,TRBV10-3,TRBJ2-7,TGTGCCACCGGGGGGGTTACCTACGAGCAGTACTTC,CATGGVTYEQYF
TRBD2,NA,TRBV2,TRBJ2-1,TGTGCCAGCAGTCCTCCGGGACTAGCGGGCTACAATGAGCAGTTCTTC,CASSPPGLAGYNEQFF
NA,many,TRBV20-1,TRBJ2-5,TGCAGTGCTAGAGATGACTCTGAGGGAGAAGAGACCCAGTACTTC,CSARDDSEGEETQYF
NA,many,TRBV11-2,TRBJ1-2,TGTGCCAGCAGTTGGGGCAGCGGATCTAACTATGGCTACACCTTC,CASSWGSGSNYGYTF
NA,many,TRBV5-5,TRBJ1-1,TGTGCCAGCAGCCCAATGGATCAGGCGAACACTGAAGCTTTCTTT,CASSPMDQANTEAFF
NA,few,TRBV2,TRBJ2-4,TGTGCCAGCAGTGAAAGGGGCAGGACTACAAAAAACATTCAGTACTTC,CASSERGRTTKNIQYF
TRBD1,few,TRBV27,TRBJ1-3,TGTGCCACCCCCCACAGGGGGCGGAACACCATATATTTT,CATPHRGRNTIYF
NA,many,TRBV5-5,TRBJ2-3,TGTGCCAGCAGCGGTTGGGATGAGGGCACAGATACGCAGTATTTT,CASSGWDEGTDTQYF
NA,many,TRBV27,TRBJ1-5,TGTGCCAGCACCCCTCGGGCCTCCGGTGTCAATCAGCCCCAGCATTTT,CASTPRASGVNQPQHF
NA,NA,TRBV19,TRBJ2-2,TGTGCCAGTAGTTTAACAGGGAGGACCATCGGGGAGCTGTTTTTT,CASSLTGRTIGELFF
NA,many,TRBV4-1,TRBJ2-5,TGCGCCAGCAGCCAACGGTCGGCTAGCGTCCAAGAGACCCAGTACTTC,CASSQRSASVQETQYF
NA,few,TRBV7-2,TRBJ2-5,TGTGCCAGCAGCTTAAGCGCGGGGCGTCCCGGGACCCAGTACTTC,CASSLSAGRPGTQYF
TRBD2,NA,TRBV12-3/TRBV12-4,TRBJ2-7,TGTGCCAGCAGGCGGGGGGGGGGGCCCTACGAGCAGTACTTC,CASRRGGGPYEQYF
TRBD1,NA,TRBV4-1,TRBJ1-1,TGCGCCAGCAGCCAACTTACAGGGGGCGAGAGTGAAGCTTTCTTT,CASSQLTGGESEAFF
NA,NA,TRBV12-3/TRBV12-4,TRBJ1-5,TGTGCCAGCAGTTTAAGGGGGAGTAGCAATCAGCCCCAGCATTTT,CASSLRGSSNQPQHF
NA,few,TRBV6-8,TRBJ1-6,TGTGCCAGCAGTTACTCGTGGGCGCGGGATAATTCACCCCTCCACTTT,CASSYSWARDNSPLHF
NA,NA,TRBV19,TRBJ2-7,TGTGCCACTCTGCAGGTTAAACCCCCCTACGAGCAGTACTTC,CATLQVKPPYEQYF
NA,NA,TRBV20-1,TRBJ2-5,TGCAGTGCTAGACGGGGGGCCCGGCGTGAGACCCAGTACTTC,CSARRGARRETQYF
NA,many,TRBV6-1,TRBJ1-2,TGTGCCAGCAGTACGTATCGACAGACCTATGGCTACACCTTC,CASSTYRQTYGYTF
NA,many,TRBV6-5,TRBJ1-1,TGTGCCAGCAGTTACTCGAGGCAGAGGATTGGGATGAACACTGAAGCTTTCTTT,CASSYSRQRIGMNTEAFF
TRBD1,NA,TRBV5-4,TRBJ2-7,TGTGCCAGCAGCTCCGGGACAGCTTTCTACGAGCAGTACTTC,CASSSGTAFYEQYF
TRBD1,few,TRBV24-1,TRBJ2-3,TGTGCCACCAGTCGGACAGGGGGCACAGATACGCAGTATTTT,CATSRTGGTDTQYF
NA,NA,TRBV28,TRBJ2-5,TGTGCCAGCAGTGAAGCCGTTTCTGAGACCCAGTACTTC,CASSEAVSETQYF
NA,NA,TRBV5-1,TRBJ2-5,TGCGCCAGCAGCTTCAACTCTCCGGGAGTTGGGGAGACCCAGTACTTC,CASSFNSPGVGETQYF
NA,NA,TRBV4-3,TRBJ1-2,TGCGCCAGCAGCCAAGCGGGACTGACCAACTATGGCTACACCTTC,CASSQAGLTNYGYTF
NA,NA,TRBV4-2,TRBJ2-5,TGTGCCAGCAGCCAAGACCCCCGAGGCTGGGAGACCCAGTACTTC,CASSQDPRGWETQYF
TRBD1,few,TRBV7-9,TRBJ1-5,TGTGCCAGCAGCTTAGGTACAGGGGATAAGAGCAATCAGCCCCAGCATTTT,CASSLGTGDKSNQPQHF
NA,many,TRBV12-3/TRBV12-4,TRBJ1-6,TGTGCCAGCAGTTTAAGAGGTGGGGGGAGTTCACCCCTCCACTTT,CASSLRGGGSSPLHF
NA,many,TRBV6-1,TRBJ2-1,TGTGCCAGCAGTAGCGACCGTTCCTCCTACAATGAGCAGTTCTTC,CASSSDRSSYNEQFF
NA,many,TRBV7-2,TRBJ2-5,TGTGCCAGCAGCTTAGTAGGGGGGCAAGAGACCCAGTACTTC,CASSLVGGQETQYF
NA,few,TRBV3-1,TRBJ2-6,TGTGCCAGCAGCTCATCAGGTGGGGCCAACGTCCTGACTTTC,CASSSSGGANVLTF
NA,many,TRBV20-1,TRBJ2-3,TGCAGTGTTTTACGGACGTTCACAGATACGCAGTATTTT,CSVLRTFTDTQYF
TRBD2,NA,TRBV9,TRBJ2-2,TGTGCCAGCAGCCCCGTACTAGCGGGGGGCTCCGGGGAGCTGTTTTTT,CASSPVLAGGSGELFF